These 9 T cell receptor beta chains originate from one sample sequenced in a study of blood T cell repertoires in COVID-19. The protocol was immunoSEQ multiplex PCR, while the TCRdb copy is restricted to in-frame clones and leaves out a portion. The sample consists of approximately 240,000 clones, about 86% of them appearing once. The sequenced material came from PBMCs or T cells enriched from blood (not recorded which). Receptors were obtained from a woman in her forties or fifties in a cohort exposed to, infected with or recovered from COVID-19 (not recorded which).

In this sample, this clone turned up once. For the CDR3, the DNA is TGTGCCAGCAGCTTGGCCGGATGGGCCGGAGGCCTCCAGCCCCAGCATTTT. It yields the protein CASSLAGWAGGLQPQHF. The J gene is TRBJ1-5, the V gene TRBV5-8; D remains ambiguous. V dropped 0 bases and J dropped 7 bases, with 20 bases sitting between them. This CDR3 has 17 residues. Germline lookup yields CDR1 SGHTS and CDR2 YDEGEE.

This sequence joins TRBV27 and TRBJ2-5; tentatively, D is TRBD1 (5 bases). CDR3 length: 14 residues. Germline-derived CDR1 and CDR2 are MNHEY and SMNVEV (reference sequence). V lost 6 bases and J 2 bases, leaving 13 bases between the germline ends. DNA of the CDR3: TGTGCCAGCAGCATCGCAGGGCGTCAAGAGACCCAGTACTTC. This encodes CASSIAGRQETQYF.

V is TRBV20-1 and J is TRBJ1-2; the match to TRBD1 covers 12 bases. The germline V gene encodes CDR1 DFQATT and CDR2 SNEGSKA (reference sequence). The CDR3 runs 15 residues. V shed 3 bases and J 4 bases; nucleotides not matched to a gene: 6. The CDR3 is CSASRGQGAAYGYTF. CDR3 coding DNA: TGCAGTGCTAGTAGGGGACAGGGGGCGGCCTATGGCTACACCTTC.

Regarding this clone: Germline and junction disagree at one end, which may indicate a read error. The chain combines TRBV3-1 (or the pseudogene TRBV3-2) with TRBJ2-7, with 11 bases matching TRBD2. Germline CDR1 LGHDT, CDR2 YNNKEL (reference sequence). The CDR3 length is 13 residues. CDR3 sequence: CASSQGTSGSPGF. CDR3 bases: TGTGCCAGCAGCCAAGGGACTAGCGGGTCCCCGGGGTTC.

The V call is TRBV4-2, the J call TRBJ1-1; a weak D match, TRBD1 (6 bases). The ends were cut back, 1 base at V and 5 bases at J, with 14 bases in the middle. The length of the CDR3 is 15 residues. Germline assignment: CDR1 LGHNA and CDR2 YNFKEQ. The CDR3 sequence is CASSQVEGDGTEAFF. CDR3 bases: TGTGCCAGCAGCCAAGTTGAGGGGGACGGAACTGAAGCTTTCTTT.

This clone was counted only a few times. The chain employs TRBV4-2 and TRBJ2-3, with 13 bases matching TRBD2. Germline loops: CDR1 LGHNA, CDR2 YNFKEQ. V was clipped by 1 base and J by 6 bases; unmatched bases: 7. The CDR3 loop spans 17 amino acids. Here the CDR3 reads CASSQGALAGGRDTQYF. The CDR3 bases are TGTGCCAGCAGCCAAGGTGCACTAGCGGGGGGGCGGGATACGCAGTATTTT.

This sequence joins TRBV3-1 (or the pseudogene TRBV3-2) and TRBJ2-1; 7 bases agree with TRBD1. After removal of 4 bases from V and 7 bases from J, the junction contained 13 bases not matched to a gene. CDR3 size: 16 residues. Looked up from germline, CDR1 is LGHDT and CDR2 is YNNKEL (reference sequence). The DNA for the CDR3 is TGTGCCAGCAGCCGCCTACACCTGACAGGGAGTAATGAGCAGTTCTTC. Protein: CASSRLHLTGSNEQFF.

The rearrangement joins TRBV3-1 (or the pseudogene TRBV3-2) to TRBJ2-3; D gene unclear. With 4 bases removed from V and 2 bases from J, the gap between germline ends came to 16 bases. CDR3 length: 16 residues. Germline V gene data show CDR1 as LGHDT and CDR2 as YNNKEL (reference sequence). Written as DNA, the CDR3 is TGTGCCAGCAGCCCGCAGACTCACCTTCTCACAGATACGCAGTATTTT. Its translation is CASSPQTHLLTDTQYF.

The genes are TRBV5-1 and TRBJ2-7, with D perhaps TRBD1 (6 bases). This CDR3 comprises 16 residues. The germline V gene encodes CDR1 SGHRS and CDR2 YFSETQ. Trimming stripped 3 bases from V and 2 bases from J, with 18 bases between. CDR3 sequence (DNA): TGCGCCAGCAGCTCTACCACAGGGTCTCGGACCTACGAGCAGTACTTC. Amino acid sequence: CASSSTTGSRTYEQYF.